A selection of T cell receptor beta chains follows, all from one sample in a study of T cell responses to AZD1222 COVID-19 vaccine. Only in-frame clones appear in the TCRdb table, and some are missing; sequencing was by immunoSEQ multiplex PCR. Of 120,000 or so clones listed, around 87% are singletons. Sample: peripheral blood, taken on day 0 of AZD1222 vaccination. These receptor sequences come from an adult in good health. CDR3s leave out the opening cysteine and the closing phenylalanine or tryptophan. D genes are given only for firm matches.

J: TRBJ1-2
D: TRBD1
V: TRBV6-2/TRBV6-3
CDR3: ASSSFGTGNYGYT

J: TRBJ1-1
D: TRBD1
V: TRBV9
CDR3: ASSVGPGGSTEAF

J: TRBJ2-2
D: .
V: TRBV5-6
CDR3: ASSLGQYTGELF

J: TRBJ2-1
D: TRBD1
V: TRBV5-4
CDR3: ASTPTGDEQF

J: TRBJ2-3
D: TRBD2
V: TRBV5-1
CDR3: ASSLRGVRTDTQY

J: TRBJ2-5
D: TRBD2
V: TRBV7-2
CDR3: ASSPLRGGLDRRLETQY

J: TRBJ2-5
D: .
V: TRBV7-9
CDR3: ASSLIPVGVGGETQY

J: TRBJ2-7
D: .
V: TRBV7-9
CDR3: ASSTRDWYEQY

J: TRBJ2-5
D: .
V: TRBV6-2/TRBV6-3
CDR3: ASSSSRARKFETQY

J: TRBJ1-1
D: .
V: TRBV7-6
CDR3: ASSLDRDTEAF

J: TRBJ2-1
D: .
V: TRBV28
CDR3: ASKTGDSYNEQF

J: TRBJ2-1
D: TRBD2
V: TRBV5-1
CDR3: ASSLAQRESYNEQF

J: TRBJ1-5
D: TRBD1
V: TRBV7-8
CDR3: ASSSRTGRNQPQH

J: TRBJ1-1
D: .
V: TRBV30
CDR3: AWSVVGDTEAF

J: TRBJ2-3
D: TRBD1
V: TRBV7-9
CDR3: AGGTGTDTQY

J: TRBJ1-3
D: TRBD1
V: TRBV5-5
CDR3: ASRPAGTGGNTIY

J: TRBJ1-2
D: .
V: TRBV3-1/TRBV3-2
CDR3: ASSQDGGNGYT

J: TRBJ1-1
D: TRBD1
V: TRBV6-5
CDR3: ASSTGGSMNTEAF

J: TRBJ1-2
D: .
V: TRBV20-1
CDR3: SDPRGDGYT

J: TRBJ2-7
D: .
V: TRBV5-1
CDR3: ASSFPGTYEQY

J: TRBJ2-5
D: TRBD1
V: TRBV15
CDR3: ATSRLGTGVVRETQY

J: TRBJ2-2
D: .
V: TRBV6-5
CDR3: ASSYTGTGELF

J: TRBJ1-1
D: .
V: TRBV5-8
CDR3: ASSLDRNTEAF

J: TRBJ1-2
D: .
V: TRBV7-9
CDR3: ASSLGGSYDYGYT

J: TRBJ2-3
D: TRBD2
V: TRBV7-2
CDR3: ASSLGGRPDTQY

J: TRBJ1-2
D: .
V: TRBV5-4
CDR3: ASSLDEGTNYGYT

J: TRBJ1-4
D: .
V: TRBV5-1
CDR3: ASSLGTATNEKLF

J: TRBJ2-7
D: .
V: TRBV29-1
CDR3: SVEGYSYEQY

J: TRBJ1-2
D: TRBD1
V: TRBV29-1
CDR3: SVELKDRDGYT

J: TRBJ2-3
D: .
V: TRBV9
CDR3: ASSVLGAHTDTQY

J: TRBJ1-1
D: .
V: TRBV20-1
CDR3: ISGPEAF

J: TRBJ2-1
D: TRBD2
V: TRBV27
CDR3: ATNNLLVTSGGNEQF

J: TRBJ2-7
D: .
V: TRBV7-2
CDR3: ASSRGRTLTNEQY

J: TRBJ2-7
D: .
V: TRBV6-5
CDR3: ASSRAWENYEQY

J: TRBJ1-1
D: .
V: TRBV7-3
CDR3: ASSRRTTSEAF

J: TRBJ2-3
D: .
V: TRBV25-1
CDR3: ASSSTVGGTQY

J: TRBJ2-5
D: .
V: TRBV12-5
CDR3: ASGFAPQETQY